This entry concerns a single T cell receptor (beta chain). This clonotype came up many times. The antigen it recognizes is unknown. No much larger clone exists at a distance of one base, and base qualities are not known. CDR1 is given as LNHNV and CDR2 as YYDKDF, both from the germline V gene (reference sequence). Including the terminal cysteine and phenylalanine, the CDR3 comprises 13 residues. The CDR3 DNA has 39 bases and is translated from base 1. Deletion took 5 bases off V and 5 bases off J, with a span of 9 bases between the germline ends. The library came from 5' RACE. Sequencer: Illumina HiSeq 2000. A universal primer binding site was added through template switching, and the final cDNA carried a unique molecular identifier so that TCR cDNA molecules could be counted accurately. First-strand cDNA for TCR alpha and beta chains was synthesized from specific primers in the conserved constant-segment region. To control for contamination, each cDNA library was double barcoded with a SMART-Mk sample barcode plus Illumina barcodes. TruSeq adapter sequences and Illumina sample barcodes were added in two successive PCR steps. The Illumina HiSeq platform was used with custom primers to sequence TCR alpha and beta cDNA libraries. From the authors' description of their analysis: Unique molecular identifiers were extracted from raw reads with MiGEC, and CDR3 positions were determined with MiXCR. Recombination models were inferred per individual with the repgenHMM and IGoR tools using an EM algorithm. Shared clonotypes were analyzed with the tcR package in R, and sharing was normalized by the product of cloneset sizes. Out-of-frame nonproductive sequences were analyzed to study raw recombination free of thymic and clonal selection effects. TCRdb reprocessing: public reads trimmed at Q25 with fastp, clones called with MiXCR, in-frame beta chains kept. Duplicate CDR3 protein sequences are folded into a single record with the most common DNA and genes. The V and J calls, along with clone size, are taken from TCRdb and not from the paper's own processing. Present in this sample are 650,000 to 800,000 distinct CDR3 sequences, approximately 9% of which were seen just once. The ten largest clones capture roughly 0.9% of the sample.

Only healthy Caucasian donors were included. The twin cohort consisted of three pairs of female monozygotic twins, all aged about 18 to 30 years. Peripheral blood mononuclear cells were the source from which RNA for the TCR libraries was isolated. This sample was taken from a study of identical twins (dated by TCRdb to 2016 to 2017). Some background on the complete study: To test whether fetal clonotypes persist, the study used deep sequencing on TCR alpha and beta repertoires from monozygotic twins, unrelated adults of various ages, and cord blood. Replicate twin experiments were performed at different times using different library preparation protocols to rule out contamination.

General study outcomes and caveats: Compared with coincidental sharing between unrelated individuals, an excess of low generation-probability sequences was observed among out-of-frame TCR alpha sequences shared between twins. Invariant T cells such as MAIT and iNKT could partly confound zero-insertion analyses, although diverse VJ usage argued against such confounding for most clonotypes. In monozygotic twins, out-of-frame TCR alpha sharing was systematically underestimated by recombination models, although the models agreed with sharing between unrelated individuals. Because the same donors could not be followed over many years, conclusions were based on cross-sectional statistical analysis. In beta out-of-frame sequences, excess twin sharing was weaker, because having fewer shared sequences lowered the signal-to-noise ratio. Abundant cord blood beta clonotypes had fewer insertions, young adult naive repertoires showed a similar but weaker trend, and memory repertoires showed no such trend.

These records were also assigned to another study, of yellow fever vaccine responses in identical twins. Per that second paper: The T cell response to vaccination in identical twins was reported by the authors to appear partly convergent and partly personalized. The study precisely tracked vaccine-responding T cell clones in identical twins.

Sequencing input: PBMCs. The chain is encoded by TRBV15 joined to TRBJ2-2, with an unclear D gene assignment. The sequence came from a woman under 30 in good health. Read as DNA, the sequence is TGTGCCACCAGCGCTCCATTAACCGGGGAGCTGTTTTTT. This gives the protein CATSAPLTGELFF.